This T cell receptor beta chain was sequenced in a study of T cell changes during pregnancy in multiple sclerosis. The germline V gene encodes CDR1 SGHRS and CDR2 YFSETQ. The CDR3 consists of 16 residues. V trimming: 1 base; J trimming: 3 bases; junction bases outside the gene matches: 7. The repertoire was sequenced with immunoSEQ multiplex PCR; TCRdb's copy has only in-frame clones and lacks some. The sample yields 40,000 to 45,000 clones, more than 85% seen once. This receptor was identified in a female donor with multiple sclerosis, enrolled in a pregnancy study. Sequences were derived from CD4+ T cells from peripheral blood mononuclear cells, sampled in the third trimester of pregnancy. This chain uses TRBV5-1 with TRBJ1-3, with 7 bases that match TRBD1. The DNA for the CDR3 is TGCGCCAGCAGCTTGACTACAGGGGCGTTTGGAAACACCATATATTTT. Translated, it gives CASSLTTGAFGNTIYF. The variable domain in full, with the rest retrieved from reference TRBV5-1 and TRBJ1-3, is KAGVTQTPRYLIKTRGQQVTLSCSPISGHRSVSWYQQTPGQGLQFLFEYFSETQRNKGNFPGRFSGRQFSNSRSEMNVSTLELGDSALYLCASSLTTGAFGNTIYFGEGSWLTVV.